A single sample gave rise to the 29 T cell receptor beta chains below, sequenced in a study of T cell repertoires in cytomegalovirus infection. TCRdb processed the reads anew with MiXCR; each CDR3 protein has one entry. The data show 85,000 to 130,000 distinct CDR3 sequences, with 20% to 25% seen just once and about two fifths held by the top ten. The sequenced sample consisted of CD8+ T cells from PBMCs. The receptor set was obtained from a human donor in good health (CMV status not recorded). Some clones in this sample may be carry-over from other donors' samples.

This clonotype has ten or more counts. The rearrangement links TRBV28 to TRBJ2-7; no clear D. Trimming left V 5 bases short and J 1 base short, with 9 bases between. The CDR3 totals 13 residues. Germline assignment: CDR1 MDHEN and CDR2 SYDVKM. CDR3 protein: CASSPRVSYEQYF. The DNA of the CDR3 is TGTGCCAGCAGTCCAAGGGTGTCCTACGAGCAGTACTTC.

The chain links TRBV6-2 or TRBV6-3 to TRBJ2-7; 7 bases align to TRBD1. The CDR3 sequence is 20 residues long. The germline CDR1 and CDR2 sequences are MNHEY and SVGEGT. V trimming: 2 bases; J trimming: 2 bases; junction bases outside the gene matches: 21. Here the CDR3 DNA reads TGTGCCAGCAGTTACCCCACGATTCGGACAGGAATAGTGGGACCCTACGAGCAGTACTTC. Protein product: CASSYPTIRTGIVGPYEQYF.

V and J are TRBV20-1 and TRBJ2-7; 11 bases line up with TRBD1. Germline assignment: CDR1 DFQATT and CDR2 SNEGSKA (reference sequence). The J segment lost 6 bases and the V segment lost 6 bases, leaving 10 bases of the junction unmatched. There are 14 residues in the CDR3. The CDR3 sequence is CSATGWTGGSEQYF. CDR3 in DNA: TGCAGTGCCACAGGTTGGACAGGGGGCTCCGAGCAGTACTTC.

This clonotype was seen at least ten times. J is TRBJ2-3 and V is TRBV7-2, with D unresolved. The CDR3 length is 11 residues. The V end lost 2 bases, the J end lost 4 bases, and 1 base lay between the germline ends. The germline gives CDR1 SGHTA, CDR2 FQGNSA. The CDR3 protein is CASSLPDTQYF. The CDR3 DNA follows: TGTGCCAGCAGCTTACCAGATACGCAGTATTTT.

The table lists this clonotype with a few counts. V gene TRBV7-9 combines with J gene TRBJ2-3; 9 nucleotides align to TRBD1. V lost 5 bases, J lost 2 bases, and 8 bases stayed unmatched. Germline V gives CDR1 SEHNR, CDR2 FQNEAQ (reference sequence). This CDR3 is 16 amino acids long. In nucleotides, the CDR3 is TGTGCCAGCAGCGGAGCGGGACAGGGACCCACAGATACGCAGTATTTT. This gives the protein CASSGAGQGPTDTQYF.

Concerning this clonotype itself: The conserved phenylalanine or tryptophan is not found at the CDR3 terminus, so this likely reflects a read error. The chain is built from TRBV7-6 and TRBJ2-7; 8 bases fit TRBD1. V was pared by 6 bases and J by 5 bases, with 9 bases of the junction left unmatched. The CDR3 spans 14 residues. Germline CDR1 and CDR2: SGHVS and FNYEAQ. The CDR3 loop is CASSSSDRGHEQYS. CDR3 coding DNA: TGTGCCAGCAGTTCTTCAGACAGGGGCCACGAGCAGTACTCC.

This clonotype was detected a few times. The V call is TRBV5-6, the J call TRBJ1-5; D is undetermined. The CDR3 spans 12 residues. CDR1 SGHDT and CDR2 YYEEEE come from the germline V gene. Trimming took 3 bases from V and 5 from J, leaving 6 bases between them. This CDR3 is CASSSNYQPQHF. DNA for the CDR3: TGTGCCAGCAGCTCCAACTATCAGCCCCAGCATTTT. Looking up the rest from reference TRBV5-6 and TRBJ1-5 gives the full variable domain: DAGVTQSPTHLIKTRGQQVTLRCSPKSGHDTVSWYQQALGQGPQFIFQYYEEEERQRGNFPDRFSGHQFPNYSSELNVNALLLGDSALYLCASSSNYQPQHFGDGTRLSIL.

The rearrangement uses TRBV19 and TRBJ2-1, with D unresolved. The V gene's germline CDR1 is LNHDA and CDR2 SQIVND (reference sequence). V was trimmed by 3 bases and J by 3 bases, leaving 12 bases between them. The CDR3 length is 15 residues. The CDR3 loop reads CASSMGLALYNEQFF. The CDR3 DNA sequence: TGTGCCAGTAGTATGGGTCTCGCCCTCTACAATGAGCAGTTCTTC.

This clonotype occurred a few times. This chain links TRBV5-1 with TRBJ2-7; TRBD1 is a possible D gene (6 bases). The CDR3 runs 14 residues. Deletions cut 4 bases from V and 3 bases from J, with 14 bases between. The germline V gene encodes CDR1 SGHRS and CDR2 YFSETQ. This chain's CDR3 is CASSNRQESYEQYF. As DNA, the CDR3 is TGCGCCAGCAGCAACCGACAGGAGAGCTACGAGCAGTACTTC.

The chain uses TRBV4-3 and TRBJ2-2; D remains ambiguous. Germline values: CDR1 LGHNA, CDR2 YSLEER. The CDR3 extends over 13 amino acids. Trimming cost V 3 bases and J 6 bases, with 8 bases left between them. CDR3 nucleotides: TGCGCCAGCAGCCAGGTGGGCGCCGGGGAGCTGTTTTTT. This encodes CASSQVGAGELFF.

This clonotype was picked up many times. The rearrangement uses TRBV7-2 and TRBJ1-3; D may be TRBD1 (5 bases). Germline V gene data show CDR1 as SGHTA and CDR2 as FQGNSA. This CDR3 has 14 amino acids. With 4 bases removed from V and 8 bases from J, the gap between germline ends came to 15 bases. The CDR3 is CASSSPLTGDTIYF. Here the CDR3 DNA reads TGTGCCAGCAGCTCCCCACTCACAGGAGACACCATATATTTT.

The table lists this clonotype with a count of one. The chain links TRBV6-6 to TRBJ1-1, with a tentative D call TRBD1 (5 bases). This CDR3 has 13 amino acids. The V gene lost 6 bases and the J gene lost 0 bases, with 8 bases spanning the gap. Germline lookup yields CDR1 MNHNY and CDR2 SVGAGI (reference sequence). CDR3 sequence (DNA): TGTGCCAGCAGGCGGACACTGAACACTGAAGCTTTCTTT. Amino acids: CASRRTLNTEAFF.

In this sample, this clonotype turned up a few times. The chain links TRBV6-2 or TRBV6-3 to TRBJ1-4; a possible D gene is TRBD1 (5 bases). Trimming stripped 2 bases from V and 5 bases from J, with 9 bases between. This CDR3 region has 14 residues. Germline loops: CDR1 MNHEY, CDR2 SVGEGT. The CDR3 protein is CASSYRGSNEKLFF. CDR3 DNA sequence: TGTGCCAGCAGTTACCGGGGGAGCAATGAAAAACTGTTTTTT.

This clonotype was recorded at least ten times. The chain links TRBV12-3 or TRBV12-4 to TRBJ1-1; D perhaps matches TRBD1 (5 bases). The CDR3 totals 13 residues. The V end lost 10 bases, the J end lost 4 bases, and 16 bases lay between the germline ends. The CDR3 coding sequence is TGTGCCACCGCGTGGGGCGCAGGCACTGAAGCTTTCTTT. Its translation is CATAWGAGTEAFF.

The chain is built from TRBV5-6 and TRBJ2-5, with D tentatively TRBD2 (6 bases). Trimming stripped 4 bases from V and 5 bases from J, with 18 bases between. This CDR3 region has 15 residues. Per the germline V gene, CDR1 is SGHDT and CDR2 is YYEEEE. The CDR3: CASSPVGGELETQYF. The CDR3 nucleotides read TGTGCCAGCAGCCCCGTCGGGGGAGAGTTGGAGACCCAGTACTTC.

This clonotype appeared many times. The J gene is TRBJ2-2, the V gene TRBV15; 8 nucleotides line up with TRBD1. Germline V gives CDR1 LNHNV, CDR2 YYDKDF (reference sequence). The length of the CDR3 is 15 residues. J gave up 4 bases and V 0 bases, and 1 base lay outside the gene matches. The CDR3 DNA is TGTGCCACCAGCAGAGATGGACAGGGCACCGGGGAGCTGTTTTTT. This gives the protein CATSRDGQGTGELFF.

This sequence joins TRBV7-9 and TRBJ1-3; 7 bases fit TRBD1. The V and J ends lost 7 bases and 4 bases, in that order; junction bases with no gene match: 10. The germline V gene encodes CDR1 SEHNR and CDR2 FQNEAQ (reference sequence). This CDR3 is built from 15 residues. CDR3 nucleotides: TGTGCCAGCACCCATCCCGGGACAGTGGGAAACACCATATATTTT. Its translation is CASTHPGTVGNTIYF.

The chain joins TRBV27 to TRBJ2-1, with a tentative D call TRBD1 (5 bases). The CDR3 consists of 15 residues. The germline gives CDR1 MNHEY, CDR2 SMNVEV (reference sequence). Trimming stripped 3 bases from V and 2 bases from J, with 11 bases between. CDR3: CASSLGPSPYNEQFF. The CDR3 DNA reads TGTGCCAGCAGTTTGGGGCCGAGCCCCTACAATGAGCAGTTCTTC.

The chain is built from TRBV29-1 and TRBJ2-7, with TRBD2 matching over 13 bases. Unmatched junction bases numbered 4, after V lost 7 bases and J lost 4 bases. Germline V gene sequence: CDR1 SQVTM, CDR2 ANQGSEA. The CDR3 has 13 amino acids. CDR3 residues: CSARTSGRYEQYF. CDR3 coding DNA: TGCAGCGCCCGGACTAGCGGGAGATACGAGCAGTACTTC.

At least ten counts were recorded for this clonotype. This chain uses TRBV27 with TRBJ1-1, with TRBD1 as a possible D gene (5 bases). This CDR3 contains 14 residues. Trimming removed 3 bases from V and 1 base from J, with 9 bases in between. Per the germline V gene, CDR1 is MNHEY and CDR2 is SMNVEV (reference sequence). CDR3 sequence: CASSFLDRNTEAFF. The CDR3 DNA sequence: TGTGCCAGCAGTTTCCTTGACAGGAACACTGAAGCTTTCTTT.

This chain joins TRBV28 and TRBJ1-1, with D possibly matching TRBD1 (6 bases). The germline V and J ends were trimmed by 6 bases and 5 bases, with 10 bases remaining between them. This CDR3 comprises 12 residues. The germline CDR1 and CDR2 sequences are MDHEN and SYDVKM. The CDR3 region is CASSQQGTEAFF. The CDR3 DNA reads TGTGCCAGCAGCCAACAGGGTACTGAAGCTTTCTTT.

This clonotype was seen a handful of times. The gene calls are TRBV6-2 or TRBV6-3 and TRBJ2-3; 10 bases align to TRBD2. Unmatched junction bases numbered 15, after V lost 6 bases and J lost 6 bases. This CDR3 has 17 residues. In germline, CDR1 is MNHEY, CDR2 SVGEGT. The CDR3 sequence is CASSNSWLAGEEDTQYF. In DNA, the CDR3 is TGTGCCAGCAGCAATTCTTGGCTAGCGGGAGAAGAGGATACGCAGTATTTT.

This clonotype was recorded at least ten times. V gene TRBV7-2 combines with J gene TRBJ1-3; D gene unclear. Per the germline V gene, CDR1 is SGHTA and CDR2 is FQGNSA. The V end was cut by 5 bases, the J end by 3 bases, with 11 bases between. The CDR3 runs 14 residues. CDR3 sequence (DNA): TGTGCCAGCAGCCCAGGAGGGAGTGGAAACACCATATATTTT. Translating it yields CASSPGGSGNTIYF.

There are many counts of this clonotype. The V and J genes are TRBV7-2 and TRBJ1-1, with D maybe TRBD1 (5 bases). The CDR3 has 17 amino acids. Germline CDR1 SGHTA, CDR2 FQGNSA. The V end was cut by 3 bases, the J end by 4 bases, with 21 bases between. This CDR3 is CASSFLPSGTRATEAFF. The CDR3 region has the DNA TGTGCCAGCAGCTTCCTCCCCTCAGGGACGAGGGCCACTGAAGCTTTCTTT. The full variable domain, with the rest looked up from reference TRBV7-2 and TRBJ1-1, is GAGVSQSPSNKVTEKGKDVELRCDPISGHTALYWYRQSLGQGLEFLIYFQGNSAPDKSGLPSDRFSAERTGGSVSTLTIQRTQQEDSAVYLCASSFLPSGTRATEAFFGQGTRLTVV.

This sequence joins TRBV29-1 and TRBJ2-3; 7 bases align to TRBD1. Germline assignment: CDR1 SQVTM and CDR2 ANQGSEA. The CDR3 sequence is 12 residues long. Trimming took 2 bases from V and 4 from J; bases not matched to a gene: 0. The CDR3 DNA is TGCAGCGTTGAAACAGGGGCAGATACGCAGTATTTT. It codes for CSVETGADTQYF.

This clonotype occurred a few times. The chain recombines TRBV6-5 with TRBJ2-1; TRBD2 might be the D (6 bases). The CDR3 runs 15 residues. V dropped 3 bases and J dropped 0 bases, with 9 bases sitting between them. Germline values: CDR1 MNHEY, CDR2 SVGAGI. CDR3 amino acids: CASSYKEGSYNEQFF. CDR3 bases: TGTGCCAGCAGTTATAAGGAGGGCTCCTACAATGAGCAGTTCTTC.

This clonotype was counted at least ten times. V is TRBV7-2 and J is TRBJ2-4; D is possibly TRBD1 or TRBD2 (7 bases each). The germline gives CDR1 SGHTA, CDR2 FQGNSA. Trimming removed 0 bases at V and 6 bases at J, with 15 bases between. The CDR3 spans 16 residues. CDR3 sequence (DNA): TGTGCCAGCAGCTTAGCGGGAGGGGGCGCCGGAAACATTCAGTACTTC. Translating gives CASSLAGGGAGNIQYF.

This clonotype was picked up many times. This chain links TRBV28 with TRBJ2-3; D might be TRBD1 (6 bases). V was trimmed by 6 bases and J by 0 bases, leaving 16 bases between them. The germline V gene has CDR1 MDHEN and CDR2 SYDVKM. The length of the CDR3 is 16 residues. For the CDR3, the DNA is TGTGCCAGCAGCCCTCAGGGGCCCGCTAGCACAGATACGCAGTATTTT. Residues: CASSPQGPASTDTQYF.

This clonotype occurred many times. The V call is TRBV7-2, the J call TRBJ2-7, with D possibly TRBD2 on 5 matching bases. With 7 bases removed from V and 3 bases from J, the gap between germline ends came to 19 bases. The CDR3 has 15 residues. CDR1 and CDR2 from the germline V gene are SGHTA and FQGNSA. The CDR3 coding sequence is TGTGCCAGCATCCCTTCGGGGTCCAGGCTCTACGAGCAGTACTTC. Encoded protein: CASIPSGSRLYEQYF.